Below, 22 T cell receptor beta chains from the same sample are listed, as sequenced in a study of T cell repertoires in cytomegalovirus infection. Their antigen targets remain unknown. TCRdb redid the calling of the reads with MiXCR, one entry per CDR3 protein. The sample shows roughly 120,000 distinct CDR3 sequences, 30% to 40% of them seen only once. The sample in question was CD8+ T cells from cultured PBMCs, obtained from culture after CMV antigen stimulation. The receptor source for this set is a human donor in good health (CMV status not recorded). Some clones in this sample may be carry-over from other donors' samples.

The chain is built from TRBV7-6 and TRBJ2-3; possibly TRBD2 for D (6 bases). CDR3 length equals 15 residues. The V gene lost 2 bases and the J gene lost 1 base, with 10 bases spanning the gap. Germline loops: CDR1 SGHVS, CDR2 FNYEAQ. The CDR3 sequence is CASSLRWGGTDTQYF. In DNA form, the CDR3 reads TGTGCCAGCAGCTTAAGGTGGGGGGGCACAGATACGCAGTATTTT.

The CDR3 loop is CASSLGAFETEAFF. In DNA, the CDR3 is TGTGCCAGCAGCTTAGGGGCCTTCGAGACTGAAGCTTTCTTT. The chain is built from TRBV7-6 and TRBJ1-1, with D unclear. CDR1 and CDR2 from the germline V gene are SGHVS and FNYEAQ. The V gene lost 1 base and the J gene lost 5 bases, with 11 bases spanning the gap. The CDR3 spans 14 residues.

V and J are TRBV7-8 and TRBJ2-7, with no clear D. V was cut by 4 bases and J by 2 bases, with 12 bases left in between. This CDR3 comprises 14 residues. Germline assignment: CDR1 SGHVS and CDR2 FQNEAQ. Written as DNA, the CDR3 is TGTGCCAGCAGCTCCCGGACGGATACCTACGAGCAGTACTTC. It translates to CASSSRTDTYEQYF.

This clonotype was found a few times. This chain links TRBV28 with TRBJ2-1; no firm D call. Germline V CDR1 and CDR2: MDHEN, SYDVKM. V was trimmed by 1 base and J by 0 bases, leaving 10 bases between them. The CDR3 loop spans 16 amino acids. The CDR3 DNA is TGTGCCAGCAGTTTATCCGGACGGTTCTCCTACAATGAGCAGTTCTTC. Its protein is CASSLSGRFSYNEQFF.

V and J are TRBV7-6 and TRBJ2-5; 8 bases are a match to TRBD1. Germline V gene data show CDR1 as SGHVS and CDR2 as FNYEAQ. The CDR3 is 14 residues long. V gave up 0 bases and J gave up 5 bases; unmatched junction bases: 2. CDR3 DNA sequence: TGTGCCAGCAGCTTAGCCAGGGGGCGGGAGACCCAGTACTTC. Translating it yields CASSLARGRETQYF. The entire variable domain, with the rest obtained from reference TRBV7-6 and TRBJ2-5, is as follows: GAGVSQSPRYKVTKRGQDVALRCDPISGHVSLYWYRQALGQGPEFLTYFNYEAQQDKSGLPNDRFSAERPEGSISTLTIQRTEQRDSAMYRCASSLARGRETQYFGPGTRLLVL.

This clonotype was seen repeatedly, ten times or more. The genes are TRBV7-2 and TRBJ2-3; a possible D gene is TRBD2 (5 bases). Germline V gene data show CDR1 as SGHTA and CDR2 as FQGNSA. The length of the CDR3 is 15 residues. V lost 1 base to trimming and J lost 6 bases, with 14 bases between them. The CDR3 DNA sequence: TGTGCCAGCAGCTTAGGGTTCCGGGAACTCGATACGCAGTATTTT. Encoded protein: CASSLGFRELDTQYF.

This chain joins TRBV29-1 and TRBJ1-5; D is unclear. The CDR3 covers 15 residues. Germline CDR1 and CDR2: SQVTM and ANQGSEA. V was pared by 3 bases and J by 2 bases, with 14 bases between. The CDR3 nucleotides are TGCAGCGTTGATAAGCTCCTGGGTGGCAATCAGCCCCAGCATTTT. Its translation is CSVDKLLGGNQPQHF.

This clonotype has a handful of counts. CDR3 DNA sequence: TGTGCCAGCAGCTTAAAGGGTGGATCAACTAATGAAAAACTGTTTTTT. Translation: CASSLKGGSTNEKLFF. The chain recombines TRBV7-9 with TRBJ1-4; D ambiguous. V lost 2 bases to trimming and J lost 0 bases, with 10 bases between them. Germline-derived CDR1 and CDR2 are SEHNR and FQNEAQ (reference sequence). This CDR3 spans 16 amino acids.

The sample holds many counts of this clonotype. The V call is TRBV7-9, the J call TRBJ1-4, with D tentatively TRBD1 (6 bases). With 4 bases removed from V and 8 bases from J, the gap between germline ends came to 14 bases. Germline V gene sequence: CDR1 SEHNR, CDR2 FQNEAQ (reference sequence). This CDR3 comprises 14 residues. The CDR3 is CASSYEGGGEKLFF. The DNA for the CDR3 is TGTGCCAGCAGCTACGAAGGGGGAGGCGAAAAACTGTTTTTT.

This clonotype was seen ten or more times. The CDR3 reads CASSWGQGSAGNTIYF. The CDR3 DNA reads TGTGCCAGCAGCTGGGGACAGGGGAGCGCTGGAAACACCATATATTTT. The rearrangement uses TRBV7-8 and TRBJ1-3, with TRBD1 identical over 10 bases. This CDR3 region has 16 residues. J gave up 2 bases and V 4 bases, and 5 bases lay outside the gene matches. CDR1 and CDR2 (germline): SGHVS, FQNEAQ.

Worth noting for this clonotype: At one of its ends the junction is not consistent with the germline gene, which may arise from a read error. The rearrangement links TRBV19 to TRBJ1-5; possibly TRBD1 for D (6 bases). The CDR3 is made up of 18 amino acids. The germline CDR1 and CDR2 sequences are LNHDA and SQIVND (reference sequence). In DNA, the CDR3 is TGTGCCAGTAGTGCCCGGGACATAGAAAGCTCTAGCTATCAGCCCCAGCATTTT. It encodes CASSARDIESSSYQPQHF.

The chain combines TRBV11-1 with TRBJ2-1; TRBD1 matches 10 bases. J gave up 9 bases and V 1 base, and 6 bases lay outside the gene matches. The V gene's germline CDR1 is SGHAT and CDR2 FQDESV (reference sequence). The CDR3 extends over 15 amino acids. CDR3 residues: CASSLGGTGDGEQFF. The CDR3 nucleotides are TGTGCCAGCAGCTTAGGTGGGACAGGGGATGGTGAGCAGTTCTTC.

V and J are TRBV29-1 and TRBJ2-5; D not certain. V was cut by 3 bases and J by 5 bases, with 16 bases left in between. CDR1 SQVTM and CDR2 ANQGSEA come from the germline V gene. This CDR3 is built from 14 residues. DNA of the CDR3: TGCAGCGTTGAGGGTGAGGTGAGCCTGGAGACCCAGTACTTC. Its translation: CSVEGEVSLETQYF.

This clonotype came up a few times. The CDR3 DNA reads TGTGCCAGTAGTATTTCCTTGACTAGCGGGGGGTACAATGAGCAGTTCTTC. Translated, it gives CASSISLTSGGYNEQFF. The chain is built from TRBV19 and TRBJ2-1; 13 nucleotides line up with TRBD2. V trimming: 3 bases; J trimming: 4 bases; junction bases outside the gene matches: 6. The CDR3 is 17 amino acids. Germline lookup yields CDR1 LNHDA and CDR2 SQIVND (reference sequence).

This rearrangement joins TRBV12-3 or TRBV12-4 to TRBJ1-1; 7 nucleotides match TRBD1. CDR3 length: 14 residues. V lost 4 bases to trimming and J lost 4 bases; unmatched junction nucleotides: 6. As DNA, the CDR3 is TGTGCCAGCAGTTCCCGACAGGGAAGCACTGAAGCTTTCTTT. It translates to CASSSRQGSTEAFF.

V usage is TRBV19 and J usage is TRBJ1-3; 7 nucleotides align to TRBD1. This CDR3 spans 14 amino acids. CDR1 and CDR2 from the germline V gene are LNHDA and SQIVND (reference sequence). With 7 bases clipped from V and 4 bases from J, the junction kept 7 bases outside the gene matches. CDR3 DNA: TGTGCCAGTAAAATGACAGGGACCGGAAACACCATATATTTT. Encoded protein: CASKMTGTGNTIYF. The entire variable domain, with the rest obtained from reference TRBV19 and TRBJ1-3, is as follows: DGGITQSPKYLFRKEGQNVTLSCEQNLNHDAMYWYRQDPGQGLRLIYYSQIVNDFQKGDIAEGYSVSREKKESFPLTVTSAQKNPTAFYLCASKMTGTGNTIYFGEGSWLTVV.

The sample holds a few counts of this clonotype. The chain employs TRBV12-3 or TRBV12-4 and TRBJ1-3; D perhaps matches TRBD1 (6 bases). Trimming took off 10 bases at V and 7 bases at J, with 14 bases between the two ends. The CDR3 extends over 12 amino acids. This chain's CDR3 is CATSGAANTIYF. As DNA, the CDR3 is TGTGCCACATCGGGGGCTGCGAACACCATATATTTT.

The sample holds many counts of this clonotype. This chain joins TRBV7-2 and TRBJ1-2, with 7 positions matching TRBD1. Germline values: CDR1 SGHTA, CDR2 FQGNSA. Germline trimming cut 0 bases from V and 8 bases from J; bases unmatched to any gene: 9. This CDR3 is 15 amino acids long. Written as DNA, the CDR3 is TGTGCCAGCAGCTTAGCGAGGGGGCGCGTTGACGGCTACACCTTC. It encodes CASSLARGRVDGYTF.

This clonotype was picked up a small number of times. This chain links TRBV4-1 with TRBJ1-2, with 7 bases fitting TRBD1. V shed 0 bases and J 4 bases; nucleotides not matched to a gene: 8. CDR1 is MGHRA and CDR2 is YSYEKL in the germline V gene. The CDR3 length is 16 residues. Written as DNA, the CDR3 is TGCGCCAGCAGCCAAGATCCCGGGACAGACAGCTATGGCTACACCTTC. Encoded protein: CASSQDPGTDSYGYTF.

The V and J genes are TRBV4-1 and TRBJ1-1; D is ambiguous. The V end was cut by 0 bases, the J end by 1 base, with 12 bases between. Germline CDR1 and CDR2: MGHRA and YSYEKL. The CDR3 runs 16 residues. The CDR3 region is CASSQDLGRTNTEAFF. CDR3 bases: TGCGCCAGCAGCCAAGATTTAGGGAGGACGAACACTGAAGCTTTCTTT.

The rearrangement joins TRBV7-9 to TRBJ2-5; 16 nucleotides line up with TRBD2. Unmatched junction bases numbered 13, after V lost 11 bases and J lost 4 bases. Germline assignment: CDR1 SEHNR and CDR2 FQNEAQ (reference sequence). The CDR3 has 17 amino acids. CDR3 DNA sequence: TGTGCCGGAGCAGGGACTAGCGGGGGGGCCATCGGAGAGACCCAGTACTTC. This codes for CAGAGTSGGAIGETQYF.

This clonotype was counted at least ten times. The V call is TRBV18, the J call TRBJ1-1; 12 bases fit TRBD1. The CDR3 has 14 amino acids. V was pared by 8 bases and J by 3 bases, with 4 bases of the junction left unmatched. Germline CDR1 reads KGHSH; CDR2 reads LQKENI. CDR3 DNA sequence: TGTGCCAGCACCGGGACAGGGGGCTACACTGAAGCTTTCTTT. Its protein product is CASTGTGGYTEAFF.